Below are 29 T cell receptor beta chains sequenced from a single sample in a study of tumor-infiltrating lymphocytes in primary liver carcinoma. TCR beta cDNA was reverse-transcribed from about 550 ng of total RNA. The reaction used a constant-region primer and ProtoScript II reverse transcriptase. Nested multiplex PCR, run for three rounds with slightly modified ARM-PCR, yielded TCR beta libraries. TRBV1-TRBV30 forward primers paired with a C-beta reverse primer drove the first two PCR rounds, around 10 cycles each. TCRdb recomputed calls from the multiplex PCR reads with MiXCR, one row per CDR3 protein. Of about 21,000 distinct CDR3 sequences in the sample, under 75% were seen once. Unsorted bulk tissue (roughly 19-30 mg) underwent RNA and DNA co-extraction. The sample was liver tumor tissue from sampling region 1. Noted subset: tumor region T1, superior pole. The receptors were gathered from a middle-aged man with primary liver carcinoma and hepatitis B virus infection.

This clonotype is categorized as medium-sized. The chain links TRBV4-1 to TRBJ2-5; D gene uncertain. This CDR3 is 12 amino acids long. The germline CDR1 and CDR2 sequences are MGHRA and YSYEKL. V lost 0 bases and J 7 bases, leaving 6 bases between the germline ends. The CDR3 region is CASSQDSPTQYF. As DNA, the CDR3 is TGCGCCAGCAGCCAAGATTCCCCGACCCAGTACTTC.

The gene calls are TRBV28 and TRBJ2-7, with 7 nucleotides matching TRBD2. In germline, CDR1 is MDHEN, CDR2 SYDVKM. The J segment lost 9 bases and the V segment lost 5 bases, leaving 16 bases of the junction unmatched. The CDR3 runs to 15 residues. CDR3 protein: CASSERLEGGYRQYF. The CDR3 DNA follows: TGTGCCAGCAGTGAAAGACTAGAGGGAGGGTACAGGCAGTACTTC.

As regards this clonotype: One junction end disagrees with the germline gene, perhaps due to a read error. V is TRBV6-1 and J is TRBJ2-7; no reliable D call. The CDR3 spans 14 residues. The germline V gene encodes CDR1 MNHNS and CDR2 SASEGT. The CDR3 nucleotides read TGTACCAGCAGTGTTGCCAGAGGTTTCTACGAGCAGTACTTC. Translation: CTSSVARGFYEQYF.

About this clonotype itself: One end of the junction varies from germline; a read error may be responsible. The chain couples TRBV6-2 or TRBV6-3 to TRBJ2-1, with 8 bases fitting TRBD2. This CDR3 spans 14 amino acids. From germline, CDR1 is MNHEY and CDR2 SVGEGT. The CDR3 loop reads CASSYQRERVWQSF. CDR3 sequence (DNA): TGTGCCAGCAGTTACCAGCGGGAGCGCGTCTGGCAGTCCTTC.

As to this clonotype: The CDR3 carries no conserved terminal phenylalanine or tryptophan, so it likely arises from a read error. The chain uses TRBV6-1 and TRBJ2-1, with 11 bases identical to TRBD1. Germline V lookup: CDR1 MNHNS, CDR2 SASEGT. The CDR3 runs 15 residues. The CDR3 sequence: CVSRVGTGGYNEQFS. CDR3 in DNA: TGCGTCAGCAGAGTCGGGACAGGGGGGTACAATGAGCAGTTCTCC.

This clonotype was counted once. The chain recombines TRBV11-2 with TRBJ2-3; D gene uncertain. The CDR3 length is 12 residues. Germline loops: CDR1 SGHAT, CDR2 FQNNGV. As DNA, the CDR3 is TGTACCTGCAGTGCCAGCACAGATACGCAGTATTTT. Translating it yields CTCSASTDTQYF.

The J gene is TRBJ1-5, the V gene TRBV12-3 or TRBV12-4, with no clear D. This CDR3 has 15 amino acids. V lost 3 bases, J lost 12 bases, and 21 bases lay in between. CDR3 sequence (DNA): TGTGCCAGCAGTTTTGGGCAAGGAAGCGATCGGCTCCAGCATTTT. Protein sequence: CASSFGQGSDRLQHF.

A note on this clonotype: The CDR3 end shows no conserved phenylalanine or tryptophan, and so a read error is likely. The CDR3 protein is CTISEYEGDQHQHS. The CDR3 region has the DNA TGTACCATCAGTGAGTATGAGGGCGATCAGCACCAGCATTCT. The rearrangement joins TRBV10-3 to TRBJ1-5; D gene unclear. This CDR3 has 14 amino acids. CDR1 ENHRY and CDR2 SYGVKD come from the germline V gene.

Worth noting for this clonotype: At one of its ends the junction is not consistent with the germline gene, which may arise from a read error. J is TRBJ1-1 and V is TRBV28; no firm D call. The germline CDR1 and CDR2 sequences are MDHEN and SYDVKM. The CDR3 consists of 12 residues. The CDR3 loop reads CASRLPNIEAFF. In DNA, the CDR3 is TGTGCCAGCAGGCTGCCGAACATTGAAGCTTTCTTT.

A remark on this clonotype: Compared with germline, one end of the junction differs, possibly owing to a read error. J is TRBJ2-2 and V is TRBV6-5, with 8 bases matching TRBD2. Germline V gene sequence: CDR1 MNHEY, CDR2 SVGAGI. This CDR3 has 15 residues. Here the CDR3 reads CASRLTSVHTGELLF. The CDR3 DNA follows: TGTGCCAGCAGGTTGACTAGCGTACACACCGGGGAGCTGCTTTTT.

The rearrangement links TRBV13 to TRBJ2-2; tentatively, D is TRBD2 (5 bases). Deletions cut 7 bases from V and 7 bases from J, with 19 bases between. Germline CDR1 is PRHDT and CDR2 is FYEKMQ (reference sequence). CDR3 size: 15 residues. The CDR3 DNA reads as TGTGCCAGCAACACCACTAGGATCAACGTCGGGGAGCTGTTTTTT. It yields the protein CASNTTRINVGELFF.

This clonotype was seen just once. A junction boundary mismatches the germline segment, possibly from a read error. This chain uses TRBV11-2 with TRBJ2-1, with 7 bases that match TRBD2. Germline CDR1 and CDR2: SGHAT and FQNNGV. The CDR3 has 16 residues. The chain's CDR3 is CANSPFSSGKDGELLF. The CDR3 DNA follows: TGTGCCAACAGCCCTTTCTCCAGCGGGAAGGATGGTGAGCTGCTCTTC.

Worth noting for this clonotype: The junction shows a germline mismatch at one end, possibly a read error. V and J are TRBV11-2 and TRBJ2-1, with unresolved D. The CDR3 is 14 amino acids. Germline V gene lookup returns CDR1 SGHAT and CDR2 FQNNGV. CDR3 DNA sequence: TGTGCCAGTAGCTTATGTCGGCTAGTTAGTGAGCAGTTCTTC. The encoded protein is CASSLCRLVSEQFF.

With respect to this clonotype: Likely a read error: the CDR3 ends without its conserved phenylalanine or tryptophan. The gene calls are TRBV11-2 and TRBJ2-2; 8 positions match TRBD2. CDR1 and CDR2 from the germline V gene are SGHAT and FQNNGV. The CDR3 covers 17 residues. The CDR3 coding sequence is TGTACTAGCGGCTTAGCATTAGGAGGGGCGAACACCGGGGAGCTGTTTCTT. Amino acid sequence: CTSGLALGGANTGELFL.

Points on this clonotype: Germline is not matched at one junction end, which may reflect a read error. The rearrangement uses TRBV10-2 and TRBJ1-4; TRBD1 aligns across 8 bases. Germline values: CDR1 WSHSY, CDR2 SAAADI. The CDR3 runs 14 residues. Here the CDR3 reads CASSETTGDEKQFF. As DNA, the CDR3 is TGCGCCAGCAGTGAAACGACAGGGGATGAAAAACAGTTCTTT.

This clonotype was counted ten times or more. This chain connects TRBV14 to TRBJ2-7, with D maybe TRBD2 (5 bases). CDR1 and CDR2 (germline): SGHDN, FVKESK. The length of the CDR3 is 14 residues. The ends were cut back, 3 bases at V and 2 bases at J, with 11 bases in the middle. The CDR3 coding sequence is TGTGCCAGCAGCCACGGAGGACGGACCTACGAGCAGTACTTC. Protein sequence: CASSHGGRTYEQYF. Using reference TRBV14 and TRBJ2-7 for the parts outside the CDR3, the full variable domain is EAGVTQFPSHSVIEKGQTVTLRCDPISGHDNLYWYRRVMGKEIKFLLHFVKESKQDESGMPNNRFLAERTGGTYSTLKVQPAELEDSGVYFCASSHGGRTYEQYFGPGTRLTVT.

As to this clonotype: The CDR3 ends on some other residue instead of the conserved phenylalanine or tryptophan, so this is likely a read error. Because the CDR3's place on the DNA is in doubt, the DNA is left out and the CDR3 is given as listed by TCRdb. The CDR3 protein is CASSLWHSDNEQSS. The genes are TRBV4-2 and TRBJ2-1. The germline V gene has CDR1 LGHNA and CDR2 YNFKEQ. The CDR3 comprises 14 residues, both ends counted.

The sample holds many counts of this clonotype. The CDR3 nucleotides are TGCAGTGCCCCCCTACAGGAAAAACTGTTTTTT. It specifies CSAPLQEKLFF. The chain is built from TRBV20-1 and TRBJ1-4; D gene ambiguous. Germline V lookup: CDR1 DFQATT, CDR2 SNEGSKA (reference sequence). This CDR3 has 11 residues. V was pared by 6 bases and J by 8 bases, with 10 bases between.

This clonotype was seen ten or more times. This chain uses TRBV11-2 with TRBJ2-1; TRBD1 is a possible D gene (6 bases). Trimming took off 5 bases at V and 0 bases at J, with 14 bases between the two ends. This CDR3 comprises 16 residues. From germline, CDR1 is SGHAT and CDR2 FQNNGV. CDR3 nucleotides: TGTGCCAGCAGCAAAGGGGGACGTAGCTCCTACAATGAGCAGTTCTTC. Translation: CASSKGGRSSYNEQFF. Filled out from reference TRBV11-2 and TRBJ2-1, the complete variable domain reads EAGVAQSPRYKIIEKRQSVAFWCNPISGHATLYWYQQILGQGPKLLIQFQNNGVVDDSQLPKDRFSAERLKGVDSTLKIQPAKLEDSAVYLCASSKGGRSSYNEQFFGPGTRLTVL.

About this clonotype: Germline and junction disagree at one end, which may indicate a read error. This sequence joins TRBV14 and TRBJ1-2; unclear D gene. Germline lookup yields CDR1 SGHDN and CDR2 FVKESK. This CDR3 region has 13 residues. The CDR3, as DNA: TGTGCTAGCAGCCAAGTGGGCAATGCTAGCTACACCTTC. As protein: CASSQVGNASYTF.

The chain joins TRBV11-2 to TRBJ2-3; no firm D call. The CDR3 has 15 residues. The germline V and J ends were trimmed by 6 bases and 3 bases, with 16 bases remaining between them. Germline values: CDR1 SGHAT, CDR2 FQNNGV. The CDR3 sequence is CASRPTASGTDTQYF. The CDR3 DNA reads as TGTGCCAGCAGGCCGACGGCGTCTGGTACAGATACGCAGTATTTT.

This clonotype is termed medium-sized. The V gene is TRBV11-2, the J gene TRBJ2-7; D is unclear. Germline CDR1 reads SGHAT; CDR2 reads FQNNGV. V was clipped by 6 bases and J by 2 bases, with 14 bases between them. The CDR3 has 14 amino acids. CDR3 nucleotide sequence: TGTGCCAGCAGTTTAACGGACGCTGCCTACGAGCAGTACTTC. Encoded protein: CASSLTDAAYEQYF.

Concerning this clonotype itself: Relative to the germline gene, one junction end is altered; a read error may explain this. This chain uses TRBV11-2 with TRBJ2-7; D uncertain. Germline loops: CDR1 SGHAT, CDR2 FQNNGV. The CDR3 sequence is 16 residues long. Here the CDR3 DNA reads TGTGCCGGCAGCTTCAGTGTGACCAGCCTCTCCTACGAGCAGTACTTT. It is translated as CAGSFSVTSLSYEQYF.

In the case of this clonotype: One junction end does not reproduce the germline sequence, and a read error may be involved. The gene calls are TRBV4-1 and TRBJ1-2; 8 bases agree with TRBD1. The CDR3 runs 14 residues. The germline V gene encodes CDR1 MGHRA and CDR2 YSYEKL. CDR3 residues: CVSNEGDRNYGYTF. CDR3 coding DNA: TGCGTCAGCAACGAAGGGGACAGGAACTATGGCTACACGTTC.

V is TRBV11-3 and J is TRBJ2-7; no clear D. The germline V gene encodes CDR1 SGHNT and CDR2 YENEEA. The CDR3 extends over 12 amino acids. For the CDR3, the DNA is TGTACCGACCAACTGTTGACCTACGAGCAGTACTTC. Amino acids: CTDQLLTYEQYF.

About this clonotype: Given a much more abundant clone one base away, this may be a read error. The V gene is TRBV7-9, the J gene TRBJ2-7; D is uncertain. CDR3 length: 12 residues. Germline loops: CDR1 SEHNR, CDR2 FQNEAQ (reference sequence). The CDR3 bases are TGTGCCAGCTGCTTAGTAGGGATGGAGCAGTACTTC. Translated, it gives CASCLVGMEQYF. Full variable domain (missing parts from reference TRBV7-9 and TRBJ2-7): DTGVSQNPRHKITKRGQNVTFRCDPISEHNRLYWYRQTLGQGPEFLTYFQNEAQLEKSRLLSDRFSAERPKGSFSTLEIQRTEQGDSAMYLCASCLVGMEQYFGPGTRLTVT.

Turning to this clonotype: A junction end diverges from the germline sequence, so it may reflect a read error. V gene TRBV6-5 combines with J gene TRBJ2-6; no firm D call. CDR1 and CDR2 from the germline V gene are MNHEY and SVGAGI. CDR3 length equals 15 residues. CDR3 loop: CAGSPDLHVANVLTF. The CDR3 bases are TGTGCCGGCAGTCCCGACCTTCATGTGGCCAACGTCCTGACCTTC.

Remarks on this clonotype: An end of the junction does not agree with germline; a read error may underlie this. The chain employs TRBV29-1 and TRBJ2-7, with 9 bases fitting TRBD2. CDR1 and CDR2 (germline): SQVTM, ANQGSEA. CDR3 size: 12 residues. The CDR3 loop is CNVRAGGSEQYF. The CDR3 nucleotides are TGCAACGTTAGAGCGGGAGGTTCAGAGCAGTATTTC.

Notes on this clonotype: One base away lies a much larger clone, so this may be a sequencing read error. The chain combines TRBV9 with TRBJ2-6; D remains unclear. CDR1 is SGDLS, CDR2 YYNGEE, per germline. This CDR3 has 16 residues. CDR3 bases: TGTGCCAGCGGGGAAAGTGGTATCCCTGGGACCAACGTCCTGACTTTC. It specifies CASGESGIPGTNVLTF.